The clone carrying this T cell receptor (beta chain) was detected ten times or more. Its antigen is unknown. This sample was included in a study of T cells in Graves' hyperthyroidism and ophthalmopathy. The study's findings and limits: Ophthalmopathy was told apart from stable hyperthyroidism by a 13 V-J model. In the blood, most expanded thyroid clonotypes above 0.001 appeared as well.

Germline V lookup: CDR1 KGHSH, CDR2 LQKENI. V lost 3 bases to trimming and J lost 2 bases, with 11 bases between them. There are 14 residues in the CDR3. RNA transcripts yielded amplified TCR beta CDR3 regions. The study used the HTBI primer set for a first-round RT-PCR of the TCR CDR3. TCRdb re-called the multiplex PCR reads with MiXCR, one entry per CDR3 protein. This table holds hundreds of thousands of distinct CDR3 sequences, about a sixth found once. Ophthalmopathy patients showed a Clinical Activity Score of at least 3, NOSPECS grade of at least 4 and duration under 3 months. Thyroid ultrasound, orbital computed tomography, clinical symptoms, and serum thyroxine and TRAb underpinned diagnoses.

Material for sequencing was blood. The gene calls are TRBV18 and TRBJ2-7, with no clear D. The sequence came from a woman between 40 and 55 years old with Graves' ophthalmopathy. Here the CDR3 DNA reads TGTGCCAGCTCACCGTCAAGGCCCCCCTACGAGCAGTACTTC. It encodes CASSPSRPPYEQYF.